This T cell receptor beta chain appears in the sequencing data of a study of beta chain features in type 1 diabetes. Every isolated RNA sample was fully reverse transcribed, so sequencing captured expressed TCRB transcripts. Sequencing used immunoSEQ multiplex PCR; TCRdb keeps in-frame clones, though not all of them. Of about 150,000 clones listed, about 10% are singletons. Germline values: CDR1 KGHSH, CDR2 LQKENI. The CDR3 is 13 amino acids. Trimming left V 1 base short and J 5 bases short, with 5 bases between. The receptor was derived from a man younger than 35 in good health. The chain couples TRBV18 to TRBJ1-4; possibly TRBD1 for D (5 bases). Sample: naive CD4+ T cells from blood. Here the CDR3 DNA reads TGTGCCAGCTCACCACAGGGGAATGAAAAACTGTTTTTT. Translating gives CASSPQGNEKLFF.